The T cell receptor beta chain described here comes from a study of molecular identifiers for immune sequencing clone quantification. The sample holds a few counts of this clonotype. What it recognizes is unknown. This CDR3 has 15 residues. Trimming took 3 bases from V and 1 from J; bases not matched to a gene: 4. The germline V gene encodes CDR1 LNHDA and CDR2 SQIVND (reference sequence). TCRdb passed the PCR reads through MiXCR, listing each CDR3 protein once. The sample has just under 650,000 distinct CDR3 sequences; roughly 21% are singletons. The study's findings and limits: Spiked Jurkat TCR RNA from one cell was reportedly detectable among approximately 1 million naive cells.

This receptor was obtained from a human donor in good health. Some libraries in this study had Jurkat cell RNA spiked in. The sample was naive CD8+ T cells from blood, with Jurkat cell RNA spiked in. The sample's subset: FACS-sorted CD8+CD4-CCR7+CD45RA+ naive T cells. The V and J genes are TRBV19 and TRBJ2-7; TRBD1 agrees at 9 bases. The DNA of the CDR3 is TGTGCCAGTAGTATGGGACAGGGTGTATCCTACGAGCAGTACTTC. This gives the protein CASSMGQGVSYEQYF.